The entry below describes one T cell receptor (beta chain). The germline CDR1 and CDR2 sequences are LNHDA and SQIVND (reference sequence). The CDR3 covers 14 residues. V lost 7 bases to trimming and J lost 4 bases, with 14 bases between them. The data are from a study of regulatory T cells in long-lasting Graves disease. Time point reported: newly diagnosed GD, antithyroid drugs for less than 3 months. Researchers made the TCR library from RNA that was extracted from PBMCs. Arm-PCR with iRepertoire HTBI primers amplified the CDR3 regions for these TCR beta libraries. TCRdb ran MiXCR on the multiplex PCR reads and lists one entry per CDR3 protein. Of roughly 420,000 distinct CDR3 sequences listed, about 16% are singletons.

V usage is TRBV19 and J usage is TRBJ1-5; D remains ambiguous. The TCR originated in a female donor with Graves disease. The sample was peripheral blood mononuclear cells (PBMCs), taken at new diagnosis, from a patient treated with antithyroid drugs. The CDR3 loop is CASNSGKKNQPQHF. The CDR3 DNA is TGTGCCAGTAATTCGGGTAAGAAAAATCAGCCCCAGCATTTT.